This T cell receptor beta chain was identified in a study of shared clonotypes between healthy human individuals. Donors had no recently reported acute infections or vaccinations and were HIV-negative. Original processing notes: Filtering of immunoSEQ junctional sequences could not match full-length read filtering. Sequenced by immunoSEQ multiplex PCR; TCRdb stores in-frame clones only, minus some. From that table come the V and J calls and clone size; the DNA was used to work out D and trimming. The top ten clones hold under 2% of a sample with about 700,000 clones, less than 85% of them seen once. The CDR3 extends over 16 amino acids. Germline CDR1 is SNHLY and CDR2 is FYNNEI. V lost 7 bases and J lost 0, with 18 bases in between. In the case of this clone: Antigen: not known.

Overall study results and limits: Relative to memory subsets, naive subsets generally showed larger estimated richness.

The receptor's source is a young woman in good health. The chain joins TRBV2 to TRBJ1-1, with D possibly TRBD1 on 6 matching bases. The sequenced sample was memory CD4+ T cells sorted from blood. Subset here: CD45RA-negative fraction. CDR3 coding DNA: TGTGCCAGCACGCGACAGGACCCCGCCATGAACACTGAAGCTTTCTTT. It is translated as CASTRQDPAMNTEAFF.